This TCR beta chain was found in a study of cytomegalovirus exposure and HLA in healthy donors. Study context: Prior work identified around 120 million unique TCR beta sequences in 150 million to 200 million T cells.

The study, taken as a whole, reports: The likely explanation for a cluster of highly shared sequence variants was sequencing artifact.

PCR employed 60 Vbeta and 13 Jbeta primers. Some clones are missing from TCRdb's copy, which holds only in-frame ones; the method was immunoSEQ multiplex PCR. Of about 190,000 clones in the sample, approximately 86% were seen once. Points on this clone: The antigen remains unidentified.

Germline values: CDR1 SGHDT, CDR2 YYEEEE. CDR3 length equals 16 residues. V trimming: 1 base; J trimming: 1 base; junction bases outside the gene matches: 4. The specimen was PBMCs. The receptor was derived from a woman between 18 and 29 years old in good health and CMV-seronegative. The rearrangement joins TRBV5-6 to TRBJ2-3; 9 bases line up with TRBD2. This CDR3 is CASSLRASGGTDTQYF. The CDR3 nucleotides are TGTGCCAGCAGCTTGAGGGCTAGCGGGGGCACAGATACGCAGTATTTT.